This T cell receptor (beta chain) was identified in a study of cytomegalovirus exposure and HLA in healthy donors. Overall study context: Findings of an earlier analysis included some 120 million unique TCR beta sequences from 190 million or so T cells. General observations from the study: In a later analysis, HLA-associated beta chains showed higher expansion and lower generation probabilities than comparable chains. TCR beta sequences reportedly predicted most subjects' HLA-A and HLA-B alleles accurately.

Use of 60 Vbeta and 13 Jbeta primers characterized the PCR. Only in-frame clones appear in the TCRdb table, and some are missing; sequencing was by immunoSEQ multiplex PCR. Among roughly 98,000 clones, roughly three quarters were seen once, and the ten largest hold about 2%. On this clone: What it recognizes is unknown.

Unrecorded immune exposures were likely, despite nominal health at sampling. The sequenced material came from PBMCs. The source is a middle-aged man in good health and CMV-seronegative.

CDR3 amino acids: CATSRDRGVAKNIQYF. The CDR3 DNA follows: TGTGCCACCAGCAGAGATCGAGGCGTAGCCAAAAACATTCAGTACTTC. The chain has TRBV15 and TRBJ2-4; D remains unclear. Trimming took off 0 bases at V and 0 bases at J, with 9 bases between the two ends. The germline V gene encodes CDR1 LNHNV and CDR2 YYDKDF (reference sequence). The CDR3 has 16 residues.